Given below is one T cell receptor beta chain in context. Antigen specificity is unknown. This specimen comes from a study of T cells in localized non-small cell lung cancer. Whole-study results and caveats: Blood T cell density predicted longer survival; adjacent-lung clonality, shorter. A median of around 60 clones ranked among the top 100 in tumor appeared in adjacent lung. Peak T cell clonality was found in uninvolved adjacent lung, exceeding tumor.

TCRdb keeps only in-frame clones here, not all; method: immunoSEQ multiplex PCR. The table shows fewer than 12,000 clones, with just under 50% occurring only once. Germline lookup yields CDR1 LNHDA and CDR2 SQIVND (reference sequence). The CDR3 contains 15 residues. Between the trimmed V and J ends, which lost 0 bases and 2 bases, there was a span of 10 bases. Here the sequenced sample was lymph node tissue, taken before any cancer treatment. The chain has TRBV19 and TRBJ1-1; D call uncertain. This clonotype was obtained from a woman between 35 and 70 years old with stage II squamous cell lung carcinoma. The CDR3 sequence is CASSIEGSGNTEAFF. The CDR3 DNA sequence: TGTGCCAGTAGTATAGAAGGGTCAGGTAACACTGAAGCTTTCTTT.